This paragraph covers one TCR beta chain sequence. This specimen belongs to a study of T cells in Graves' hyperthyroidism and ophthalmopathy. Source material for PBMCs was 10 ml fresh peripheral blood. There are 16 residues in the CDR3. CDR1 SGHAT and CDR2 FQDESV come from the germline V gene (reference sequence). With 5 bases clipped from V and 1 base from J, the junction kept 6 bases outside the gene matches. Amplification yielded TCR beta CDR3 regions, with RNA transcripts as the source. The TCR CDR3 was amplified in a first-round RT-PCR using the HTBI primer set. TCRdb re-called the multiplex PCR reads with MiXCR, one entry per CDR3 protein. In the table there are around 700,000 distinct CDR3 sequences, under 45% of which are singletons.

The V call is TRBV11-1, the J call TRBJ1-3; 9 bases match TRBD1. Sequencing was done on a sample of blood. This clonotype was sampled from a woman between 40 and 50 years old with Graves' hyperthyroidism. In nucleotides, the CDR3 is TGTGCCAGCAGCATGTACAGGGGGCTGTCTGGAAACACCATATATTTT. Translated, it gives CASSMYRGLSGNTIYF.